This T cell receptor beta chain was captured in a study of beta chain features in type 1 diabetes. Regarding the study as a whole: Within each of all four CD4+ subsets, Type 1 diabetes patients had TCRB CDR3s that were moderately but significantly shorter. A potential PCR bias toward shorter templates would be equal in patient and control samples. TCRB repertoires of naive, central memory and Treg cells appeared more similar among patients than among healthy donors. VDJ junctions from type 1 diabetes patients carried fewer insertions and larger deletions.

Of note for this clone: Its antigen is not identified.

The CDR3 runs to 14 residues. Germline-derived CDR1 and CDR2 are MNHEY and SVGAGI. V gave up 6 bases and J gave up 8 bases; unmatched junction bases: 12. Via the markers CD45RO/CCR7/CD25/CD127/CD95/CD27, stem cell-like memory, regulatory, central memory and naive CD4+ cells were sorted. The authors reverse transcribed all of the isolated RNA, so sequencing captured expressed TCRB transcripts. This table comes from immunoSEQ multiplex PCR, and its TCRdb copy is limited to in-frame clones, with some not included. The data hold almost 350,000 clones, with 9.3% observed a single time. The receptor's source is a man between 25 and 39 years old with type 1 diabetes. The V call is TRBV6-5, the J call TRBJ1-2; 7 positions agree with TRBD1. Sequenced: central memory CD4+ T cells from blood. In DNA, the CDR3 is TGTGCCAGCAGCAACAGGGGAAGGGTGGAAGGCTACACCTTC. Translation: CASSNRGRVEGYTF.